This T cell receptor beta chain was documented in a study of memory CD4+ T cells and cytomegalovirus serostatus (dated by TCRdb to 2018 to 2020). Regarding the study in general: A total of about 33 healthy Belgian adults, of whom 9 were CMV seropositive and about 25 were CMV seronegative, were included in the cohort. To replicate a published TCR-based CMV serostatus classifier, the study sequenced CD4+ memory TCRbeta repertoires from a Belgian cohort whose cytomegalovirus serostatus was known.

Genomic DNA was extracted from sorted cells with the Quick-DNA Microprep Kit. TCRbeta DNA was amplified with the immunoSEQ hsTCRbeta kit following the manufacturer's protocol. TCRbeta libraries were sequenced on an Illumina MiSeq instrument. The original methods were these. Once out-of-frame sequences had been removed, a few million distinct TCRbeta sequences were left, which works out to an average of about 66,813 per individual. Each individual was scored using the number of some 150 previously reported CMV-associated TCRbeta sequences that the individual carried and the total number of productive distinct TCRbeta sequences. A beta-binomial model was reimplemented in Python, and scikit-learn random forests with default parameters were trained on US cohort data. On the Belgian cohort, classifier performance was reported as the median AUC, along with percentile confidence intervals, across 10,000 bootstrap iterations. Here the immuneACCESS table is served through TCRdb, limited to in-frame sequences with V and J called. Missing clones are a known gap in these copies; in checked studies unresolved V genes cover under half, and the rest lacks a known reason. V and J calls and clone size are copied from that table; D and trimming were computed from the DNA. This sample has about 60,000 clones in its table, and roughly 85% of those were observed once. The top ten clones comprise roughly 0.5% of the sample.

CDR1 and CDR2 were assigned from the germline V gene as LGHNA and YSLEER. There are 16 amino acids in the CDR3, from cysteine to phenylalanine inclusive. Just the 48-base CDR3 DNA is kept, in frame starting at base 1. A distance of 13 bases separates the germline ends of V and J, which lose 0 bases and 7 bases respectively. A FACSAria II was used to sort memory CD4+ T cells, defined as single viable CD3+CD4+CD8-CD45RO+ cells. CMV serostatus was determined using a Roche Elecsys assay that detects serum IgG against CMV pp150, pp28, p38 and p52. After thawing, total CD4+ T cells were enriched by positive selection with CD4 magnetic microbeads. Samples originated from another study that specifically interrogated the CD4+ T cell memory repertoire. Peripheral blood mononuclear cells were isolated and cryopreserved according to standard operating procedures, and serum was kept at -80 degrees C. Staining used CD3-PerCP (BW264/56), CD4-APC (RPA-T4), CD45RO-PE (UCHT1) and CD8-Pacific Orange (3B5) antibodies, with Sytox blue excluding non-viable cells.

Worth noting for this clone: The antigen it recognizes is unknown. No base quality values were provided; no much bigger clone lies one nucleotide off.

Overall study outcomes, separate from this receptor: Of fewer than 200 previously reported CMV-associated TCRbeta sequences, approximately 70 appeared in the CD4+ memory repertoires, each in one to five individuals. A median bootstrapped AUC of approximately 0.95 with a 95% CI of 0.76-1.00 was achieved on the Belgian cohort by the original-framework classifier. Only CD4+CD45RO+ memory cells were sequenced, in contrast to the original study, in which naive and memory CD4+ and CD8+ populations were covered. The results were interpreted as suggesting that the CMV-associated TCR signature is mostly present in the CD4+ memory repertoire. For predicting CMV serostatus, the median bootstrapped AUC was 0.95 using the original framework and roughly 0.92 using a US-trained random forest.

Source material: memory CD4+ T cells from blood. This TCR was recovered from an adult in good health and CMV-seronegative. Some clones in this sample may be carry-over from other donors' samples. The sequence joins TRBV4-3 to TRBJ1-6; the D gene is perhaps TRBD1, from 6 matching bases. The CDR3 reads CASSQDRTGQNSPLHF. At the DNA level, the sequence is TGCGCCAGCAGCCAAGATCGAACAGGGCAAAATTCACCCCTCCACTTT.